What follows are 20 T cell receptor beta chains derived from one specimen sequenced in a study of blood T cell repertoires in COVID-19. This table comes from immunoSEQ multiplex PCR, and its TCRdb copy is limited to in-frame clones, with some not included. This sample has about 260,000 clones; around 90% occur once, and the top ten carry 3.7%. Sequenced material: peripheral blood. These receptors originate from a woman in her forties with acute or convalescent COVID-19.

The chain links TRBV24-1 to TRBJ2-3, with a possible D match to TRBD1 (5 bases). V was shortened by 7 bases and J by 2 bases, with 15 bases between the two germline ends. CDR1 is KGHDR, CDR2 SFDVKD, per germline. The CDR3 is 15 amino acids. DNA for the CDR3: TGTGCCACCAGCACTCAGGGTCTTGACACAGATACGCAGTATTTT. Translating gives CATSTQGLDTDTQYF.

This clone was found once. The chain employs TRBV27 and TRBJ1-2; D not certain. The CDR3 is 14 residues long. Trimming cost V 6 bases and J 3 bases, with 14 bases left between them. Germline-derived CDR1 and CDR2 are MNHEY and SMNVEV (reference sequence). CDR3 sequence reads: CASRRDRIDYGYTF. DNA of the CDR3: TGTGCCAGCAGGAGGGATAGGATAGACTATGGCTACACCTTC.

This clone was picked up a small number of times. The rearrangement joins TRBV6-1 to TRBJ1-6; no firm D call. Per the germline V gene, CDR1 is MNHNS and CDR2 is SASEGT. Trimming removed 2 bases at V and 7 bases at J, with 15 bases between. The CDR3 extends over 16 amino acids. The CDR3 DNA reads TGTGCCAGCAGTGAATCGAGGAACTCCAAAAATTCACCCCTCCACTTT. Translating gives CASSESRNSKNSPLHF.

This chain uses TRBV6-6 with TRBJ1-6; 7 bases line up with TRBD1. The germline V gene has CDR1 MNHNY and CDR2 SVGAGI (reference sequence). The CDR3 is made up of 18 amino acids. The V and J ends lost 5 bases and 6 bases, in that order; junction bases with no gene match: 16. The CDR3 nucleotides are TGTGCCAGCAGTCAAAGGTACAGGGGTCGGGCACTTAATTCACCCCTCCACTTT. It is translated as CASSQRYRGRALNSPLHF.

The chain couples TRBV6-6 to TRBJ2-5; 14 bases map to TRBD2. With 6 bases clipped from V and 3 bases from J, the junction kept 6 bases outside the gene matches. The germline V gene encodes CDR1 MNHNY and CDR2 SVGAGI (reference sequence). The length of the CDR3 is 16 residues. CDR3 amino acids: CASRTSGGDFEETQYF. The CDR3 nucleotides are TGTGCCAGCAGGACTAGCGGGGGGGATTTCGAAGAGACCCAGTACTTC.

The chain recombines TRBV18 with TRBJ1-5; perhaps TRBD1 as D (6 bases). Trimming took 6 bases from V and 7 from J, leaving 19 bases between them. This CDR3 is built from 15 residues. Germline lookup yields CDR1 KGHSH and CDR2 LQKENI. CDR3 nucleotide sequence: TGTGCCAGCTCGGCCGGACAGATAGTGGGACAGCCCCAGCATTTT. Its protein is CASSAGQIVGQPQHF.

This chain links TRBV28 with TRBJ1-5; possibly TRBD1 for D (6 bases). Germline values: CDR1 MDHEN, CDR2 SYDVKM. The CDR3 sequence is 14 residues long. V lost 9 bases to trimming and J lost 7 bases, with 19 bases between them. CDR3 nucleotides: TGTGCCAGTACCCCTGGCAGGGGACGCCAGCCCCAGCATTTT. Its protein product is CASTPGRGRQPQHF.

The chain uses TRBV10-3 and TRBJ1-3; D remains unclear. V lost 5 bases and J 4 bases, leaving 9 bases between the germline ends. The CDR3 consists of 13 residues. Germline V gene lookup returns CDR1 ENHRY and CDR2 SYGVKD. The CDR3 loop is CAISSALGNTIYF. For the CDR3, the DNA is TGTGCCATCAGTAGTGCGTTGGGAAACACCATATATTTT.

This clone was found once. The DNA of the CDR3 is TGTGCCAGCAGCTTGGGACGGGGAATTTTCTATGGCTACACCTTC. Its translation is CASSLGRGIFYGYTF. The chain links TRBV5-6 to TRBJ1-2; D is uncertain. This CDR3 has 15 amino acids. V gave up 0 bases and J gave up 4 bases, with 13 bases separating them. Germline values: CDR1 SGHDT, CDR2 YYEEEE.

The genes are TRBV3-1 (or the pseudogene TRBV3-2) and TRBJ2-1; tentatively, D is TRBD1 (6 bases). Deletions cut 1 base from V and 0 bases from J, with 7 bases between. The V gene's germline CDR1 is LGHDT and CDR2 YNNKEL (reference sequence). This CDR3 is built from 15 residues. DNA of the CDR3: TGTGCCAGCAGCCAAGTACAGGGCTCCTACAATGAGCAGTTCTTC. Its protein is CASSQVQGSYNEQFF.

CDR3 coding DNA: TGTGCCAGCAGTTTGTTAAAGAACACTGAAGCTTTCTTT. Its protein is CASSLLKNTEAFF. The chain uses TRBV12-3 or TRBV12-4 and TRBJ1-1; no reliable D call. V gave up 3 bases and J gave up 1 base, with 6 bases separating them. This CDR3 is 13 amino acids long.

V and J are TRBV19 and TRBJ1-4; TRBD1 matches at 8 bases. This CDR3 is built from 15 residues. J was trimmed by 6 bases and V by 3 bases; bases with no gene match: 6. Germline CDR1 and CDR2: LNHDA and SQIVND (reference sequence). CDR3 residues: CASSIRTGMDEKLFF. DNA for the CDR3: TGTGCCAGTAGTATCAGGACAGGGATGGATGAAAAACTGTTTTTT.

The chain carries TRBV30 and TRBJ1-1, with D possibly TRBD1 on 6 matching bases. V was shortened by 6 bases and J by 3 bases, with 17 bases between the two germline ends. The length of the CDR3 is 14 residues. The germline gives CDR1 GTSNPN, CDR2 SVGIG (reference sequence). The DNA for the CDR3 is TGTGCCTGTTTACGCAGGGGCCGGGACACTGAAGCTTTCTTT. It encodes CACLRRGRDTEAFF.

Only one count was recorded for this clone. The chain has TRBV2 and TRBJ2-5; the match to TRBD2 covers 7 bases. V shed 0 bases, J shed 1 base, and the junction held 14 bases outside the gene matches. From germline, CDR1 is SNHLY and CDR2 FYNNEI. This CDR3 contains 19 residues. The CDR3 loop is CASSEADGVIAGPQETQYF. Written as DNA, the CDR3 is TGTGCCAGCAGTGAAGCGGATGGGGTGATAGCGGGCCCCCAAGAGACCCAGTACTTC.

The chain carries TRBV29-1 and TRBJ1-1; D not resolved. The CDR3 has 12 amino acids. The V gene lost 4 bases and the J gene lost 0 bases, with 6 bases spanning the gap. Germline V gene data show CDR1 as SQVTM and CDR2 as ANQGSEA. CDR3 residues: CSVGSMNTEAFF. The CDR3 region has the DNA TGCAGCGTTGGTTCTATGAACACTGAAGCTTTCTTT.

In this sample, this clone turned up once. This sample also contains other DNA sequences that code for the same CDR3. V usage is TRBV18 and J usage is TRBJ2-2; weak D call: TRBD1 (5 bases). V lost 6 bases and J 2 bases, leaving 13 bases between the germline ends. This CDR3 is 15 amino acids long. Germline assignment: CDR1 KGHSH and CDR2 LQKENI. The CDR3 here is CASSQQDINTGELFF. CDR3 nucleotide sequence: TGTGCCAGCTCGCAACAGGATATTAACACCGGGGAGCTGTTTTTT.

The chain has TRBV19 and TRBJ1-2; maybe TRBD1 (6 bases). V lost 7 bases and J 3 bases, leaving 12 bases between the germline ends. The germline V gene has CDR1 LNHDA and CDR2 SQIVND (reference sequence). The CDR3 spans 13 residues. This CDR3 is CASIRGSDYGYTF. The CDR3, as DNA: TGTGCCAGTATCAGGGGCTCGGACTATGGCTACACCTTC.

This clone was recorded a few times. This chain's CDR3 is CASTQGGYGYTF. The CDR3 nucleotides are TGCGCCAGCACGCAGGGAGGCTATGGCTACACCTTC. The V gene is TRBV5-1, the J gene TRBJ1-2; possible D gene TRBD1, 5 bases. Germline V gives CDR1 SGHRS, CDR2 YFSETQ. Deletions cut 6 bases from V and 4 bases from J, with 10 bases between. The CDR3 has 12 amino acids.

V is TRBV7-2 and J is TRBJ1-4, with 7 bases matching TRBD1. Germline V CDR1 and CDR2: SGHTA, FQGNSA. CDR3 length: 15 residues. V shed 3 bases and J 4 bases; nucleotides not matched to a gene: 5. The CDR3 here is CASSFLDRDNEKLFF. The CDR3 coding sequence is TGTGCCAGCAGCTTTCTTGACAGGGATAATGAAAAACTGTTTTTT.

Only one count was recorded for this clone. This chain uses TRBV11-2 with TRBJ1-1; TRBD1 is a possible D gene (6 bases). The CDR3 runs 15 residues. V was clipped by 6 bases and J by 3 bases, with 17 bases between them. Per germline, CDR1 SGHAT and CDR2 FQNNGV. CDR3 sequence (DNA): TGTGCCAGCAGGCCATTGACAGGTCGTCACACTGAAGCTTTCTTT. Its translation: CASRPLTGRHTEAFF.